This TCR beta chain was sequenced for a study of blood T cell repertoires in COVID-19. Study as a whole: The cDNA or gDNA used as material had been derived from T cells, B-cell-depleted T cells, or PBMCs.

Original handling: Reference gene primer amplification in the assay estimated nucleated cell counts. Here immunoSEQ multiplex PCR was the method, and the copy in TCRdb shows in-frame clones only, minus some. V, J and clone size are taken as reported in that table, and D and trimming were inferred from the DNA itself. The data contain a few hundred thousand clones, roughly nine tenths of them singletons. The CDR3 contains 15 residues. The germline V gene encodes CDR1 MNHEY and CDR2 SVGAGI. The V and J ends lost 3 bases and 5 bases respectively, with 16 bases between them. The V and J genes are TRBV6-5 and TRBJ1-2, with a weak D call TRBD1 (5 bases). This receptor was identified in a woman aged 60-75 years with COVID-19, enrolled during active disease. Input material: peripheral blood. The CDR3 DNA sequence: TGTGCCAGCAGTTATGGGACTGGAGATCCTTATGGCTACACCTTC. Translating gives CASSYGTGDPYGYTF.